This T cell receptor (beta chain) was sequenced during a study of cytomegalovirus exposure and HLA in healthy donors. Study context: Within an early data release were about 80 million unique TCRs drawn from HLA-typed donors.

Study-wide results and limits: Highly shared sequence variants in one cluster were likely a sequencing artifact. In a later analysis, the majority of CMV-associated beta chains seemingly showed HLA restriction.

In the PCR, 60 Vbeta and 13 Jbeta primers were used. Some clones are missing from TCRdb's copy, which holds only in-frame ones; the method was immunoSEQ multiplex PCR. In the table there are about 150,000 clones, 70% to 90% of which are singletons. About this clone: Its antigen is still unknown.

The CDR3 is 16 amino acids. With 5 bases clipped from V and 6 bases from J, the junction kept 10 bases outside the gene matches. Germline V gene lookup returns CDR1 MDHEN and CDR2 SYDVKM. The gene calls are TRBV28 and TRBJ1-6, with TRBD1 identical over 7 bases. The sequence derives from a man aged 40-55 years in good health and CMV-seronegative. Sequences were obtained from PBMCs. The CDR3 DNA is TGTGCCAGCAGTGCCTGGCCGGGACAGATTAATTCACCCCTCCACTTT. Amino acids: CASSAWPGQINSPLHF.